This T cell receptor beta chain stems from a study of T cells in Graves' hyperthyroidism and ophthalmopathy. CDR1 and CDR2 from the germline V gene are SGHAT and FQNNGV. The CDR3 is made up of 14 amino acids. In this sample, this clonotype turned up once. Its antigen remains unknown. The junction and the germline gene differ at one end; a read error may be behind it. Study results and limitations: Researchers report that a 13 V-J model separated ophthalmopathy from stable hyperthyroidism.

The study excluded patients with uncontrolled infection, other autoimmune disease, pregnancy or lactation. On the basis of clinical symptoms, serum thyroxine and TRAb, thyroid ultrasound and orbital computed tomography, diagnoses were made. Out of approximately 10 ml of fresh peripheral blood came the PBMCs. There were TCR beta CDR3 regions amplified from RNA transcripts. Primed by the HTBI set, a first-round RT-PCR was run on the TCR CDR3. TCRdb reanalysed the multiplex PCR reads using MiXCR and keeps one entry per CDR3 protein. In the table there are fewer than 250,000 distinct CDR3 sequences, 17% of which are singletons.

The chain couples TRBV11-2 to TRBJ2-1; 14 bases fit TRBD2. Specimen: blood. This receptor was identified in a man aged 45 to 65 with Graves' hyperthyroidism. CDR3 protein: CTSTLGLAGDEQFF. CDR3 coding DNA: TGTACCAGCACCTTGGGACTAGCGGGAGATGAGCAGTTCTTC. Supplemented by reference TRBV11-2 and TRBJ2-1, the full variable domain reads EAGVAQSPRYKIIEKRQSVAFWCNPISGHATLYWYQQILGQGPKLLIQFQNNGVVDDSQLPKDRFSAERLKGVDSTLKIQPAKLEDSAVYLCTSTLGLAGDEQFFGPGTRLTVL.